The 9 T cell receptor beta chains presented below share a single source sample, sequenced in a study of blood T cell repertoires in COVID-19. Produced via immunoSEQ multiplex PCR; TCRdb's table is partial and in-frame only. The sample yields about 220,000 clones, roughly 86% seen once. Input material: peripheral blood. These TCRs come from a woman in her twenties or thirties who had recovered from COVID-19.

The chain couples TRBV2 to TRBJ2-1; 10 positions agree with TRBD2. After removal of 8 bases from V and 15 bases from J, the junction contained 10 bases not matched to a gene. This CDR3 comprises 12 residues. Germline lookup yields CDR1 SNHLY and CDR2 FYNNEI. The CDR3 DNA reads TGTGCCAGCCGGCTAGCGGGGGACACGTCGTTCTTC. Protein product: CASRLAGDTSFF. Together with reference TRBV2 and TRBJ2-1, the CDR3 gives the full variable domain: EPEVTQTPSHQVTQMGQEVILRCVPISNHLYFYWYRQILGQKVEFLVSFYNNEISEKSEIFDDQFSVERPDGSNFTLKIRSTKLEDSAMYFCASRLAGDTSFFGPGTRLTVL.

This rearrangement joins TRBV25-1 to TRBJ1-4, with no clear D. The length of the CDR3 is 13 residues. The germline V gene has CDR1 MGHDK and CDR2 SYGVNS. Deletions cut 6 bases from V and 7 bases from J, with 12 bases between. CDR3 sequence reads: CASSVSGGEKLFF. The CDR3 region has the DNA TGTGCCAGCAGCGTCTCCGGAGGTGAAAAACTGTTTTTT.

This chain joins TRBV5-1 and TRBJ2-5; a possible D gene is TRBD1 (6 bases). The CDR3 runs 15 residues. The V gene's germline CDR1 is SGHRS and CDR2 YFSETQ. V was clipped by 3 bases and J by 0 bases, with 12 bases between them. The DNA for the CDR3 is TGCGCCAGCAGCTCTCCACAGGGAAACCAAGAGACCCAGTACTTC. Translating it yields CASSSPQGNQETQYF.

CDR3 coding DNA: TGTGCCAGTAGTATTGAGTTCTCCTATAATTCACCCCTCCACTTT. Translation gives CASSIEFSYNSPLHF. This sequence joins TRBV19 and TRBJ1-6; D unclear. Germline V CDR1 and CDR2: LNHDA, SQIVND (reference sequence). There are 15 residues in the CDR3. V lost 3 bases, J lost 0 bases, and 6 bases lay in between.

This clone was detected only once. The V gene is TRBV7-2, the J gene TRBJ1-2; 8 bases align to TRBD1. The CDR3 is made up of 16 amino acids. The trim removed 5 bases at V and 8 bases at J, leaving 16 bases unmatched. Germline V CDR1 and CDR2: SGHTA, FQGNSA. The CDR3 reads CASSRNLRQGRDGYTF. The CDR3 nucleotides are TGTGCCAGCAGCCGCAACTTGCGACAGGGGAGGGACGGCTACACCTTC.

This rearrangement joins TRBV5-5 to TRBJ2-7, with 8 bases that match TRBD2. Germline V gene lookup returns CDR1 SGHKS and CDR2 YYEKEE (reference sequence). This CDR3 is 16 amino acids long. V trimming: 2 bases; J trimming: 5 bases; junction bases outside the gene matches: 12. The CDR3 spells CASSLGAGVSTDEQYF. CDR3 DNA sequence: TGTGCCAGCAGCTTAGGAGCGGGGGTTTCCACAGACGAGCAGTACTTC.

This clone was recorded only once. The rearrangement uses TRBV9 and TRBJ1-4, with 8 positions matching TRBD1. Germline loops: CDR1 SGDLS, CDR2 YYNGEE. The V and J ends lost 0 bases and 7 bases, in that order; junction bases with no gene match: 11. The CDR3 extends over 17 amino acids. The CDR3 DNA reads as TGTGCCAGCAGCGTAGAGGGGACAGGCCCCCCGGGTGAAAAACTGTTTTTT. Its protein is CASSVEGTGPPGEKLFF.

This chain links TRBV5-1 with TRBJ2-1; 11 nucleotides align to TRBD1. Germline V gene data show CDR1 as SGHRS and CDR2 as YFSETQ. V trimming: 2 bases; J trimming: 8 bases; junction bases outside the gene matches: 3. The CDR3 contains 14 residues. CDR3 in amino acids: CASSFGQGAYEQFF. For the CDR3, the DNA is TGCGCCAGCAGCTTCGGACAGGGGGCGTATGAGCAGTTCTTC. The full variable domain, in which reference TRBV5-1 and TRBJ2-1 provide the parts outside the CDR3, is KAGVTQTPRYLIKTRGQQVTLSCSPISGHRSVSWYQQTPGQGLQFLFEYFSETQRNKGNFPGRFSGRQFSNSRSEMNVSTLELGDSALYLCASSFGQGAYEQFFGPGTRLTVL.

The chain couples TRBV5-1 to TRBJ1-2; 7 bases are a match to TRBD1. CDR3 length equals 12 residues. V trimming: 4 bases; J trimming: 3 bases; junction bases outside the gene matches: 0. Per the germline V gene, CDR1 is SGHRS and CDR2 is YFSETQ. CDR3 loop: CASSGTDYGYTF. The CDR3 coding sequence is TGCGCCAGCAGCGGGACAGACTATGGCTACACCTTC.